The 18 T cell receptor beta chains below all came from one sample that was sequenced in a study of blood T cell repertoires in COVID-19. TCRdb's copy holds only in-frame clones and misses some; the assay was immunoSEQ multiplex PCR. The sample lists about 260,000 clones; 85% to 90% were seen once. The sequencing sample was made of peripheral blood. The source is a woman aged 40-49 years who had recovered from COVID-19.

The chain couples TRBV4-1 to TRBJ2-2, with D tentatively TRBD2 (6 bases). V was clipped by 5 bases and J by 5 bases, with 15 bases between them. CDR1 is MGHRA and CDR2 is YSYEKL in the germline V gene. CDR3 length: 15 residues. The CDR3 nucleotides are TGCGCCAGCAGCTACAAGCGGGCAGTAACCGGGGAGCTGTTTTTT. This codes for CASSYKRAVTGELFF.

The chain carries TRBV19 and TRBJ2-4; 7 bases are a match to TRBD1. The CDR3 extends over 18 amino acids. The germline CDR1 and CDR2 sequences are LNHDA and SQIVND (reference sequence). The V gene end was trimmed by 3 bases and the J gene end by 0 bases; junction bases not matched to a gene: 11. The CDR3 DNA reads as TGTGCCAGTAGTATCCTAGGACAGGAGTCTCTAGCCAAAAACATTCAGTACTTC. Translation gives CASSILGQESLAKNIQYF.

DNA of the CDR3: TGTGCCAGCAGTCCGCCATTGGGCCGAGCTAACTATGGCTACACCTTC. It specifies CASSPPLGRANYGYTF. J is TRBJ1-2 and V is TRBV28; D not certain. The CDR3 is made up of 16 amino acids. Germline V gene sequence: CDR1 MDHEN, CDR2 SYDVKM. The V and J ends lost 5 bases and 0 bases respectively, with 16 bases between them.

V is TRBV10-3 and J is TRBJ2-3, with 9 bases that match TRBD2. The CDR3 extends over 14 amino acids. Trimming removed 6 bases from V and 1 base from J; junction bases left unmatched: 2. CDR1 is ENHRY and CDR2 is SYGVKD in the germline V gene. CDR3 loop: CAIRASGGTDTQYF. The CDR3 region has the DNA TGTGCCATCAGGGCTAGCGGGGGCACAGATACGCAGTATTTT.

The CDR3 sequence: CASRPNGGSGANVLTF. The CDR3 nucleotides are TGTGCCAGCAGGCCTAACGGGGGCTCTGGGGCCAACGTCCTGACTTTC. This rearrangement joins TRBV2 to TRBJ2-6; TRBD2 is a possible D gene (6 bases). CDR1 and CDR2 (germline): SNHLY, FYNNEI. There are 16 residues in the CDR3. Trimming left V 6 bases short and J 0 bases short, with 12 bases between.

This chain joins TRBV27 and TRBJ2-7; possible D gene TRBD2, 6 bases. Germline V gene sequence: CDR1 MNHEY, CDR2 SMNVEV (reference sequence). The CDR3 covers 15 residues. Trimming removed 2 bases from V and 5 bases from J, with 16 bases in between. CDR3 region: CASSLNLLARHEQYF. CDR3 DNA sequence: TGTGCCAGCAGTTTAAATCTACTAGCTAGGCACGAGCAGTACTTC.

V and J are TRBV29-1 and TRBJ2-2; D gene uncertain. CDR1 and CDR2 from the germline V gene are SQVTM and ANQGSEA. The CDR3 is made up of 13 amino acids. Trimming took off 0 bases at V and 6 bases at J, with 8 bases between the two ends. The CDR3 spells CSVEDLEAGELFF. The CDR3 DNA is TGCAGCGTTGAAGACCTAGAGGCCGGGGAGCTGTTTTTT.

The chain recombines TRBV5-4 with TRBJ2-2; 8 positions agree with TRBD1. The CDR3 spans 16 residues. Germline V gives CDR1 SGHNT, CDR2 YYREEE (reference sequence). Trimming cost V 0 bases and J 3 bases; bases outside gene matches: 4. The CDR3 DNA follows: TGTGCCAGCAGCTTGGCTCAGGGGGCGGACACCGGGGAGCTGTTTTTT. Protein: CASSLAQGADTGELFF.

The chain recombines TRBV11-2 with TRBJ1-1; unclear D gene. Germline loops: CDR1 SGHAT, CDR2 FQNNGV. Trimming left V 0 bases short and J 6 bases short, with 5 bases between. This CDR3 contains 12 residues. For the CDR3, the DNA is TGTGCCAGCAGCTTAGATTCGTCTGAAGCTTTCTTT. Protein sequence: CASSLDSSEAFF.

This clone was counted a single time. This chain links TRBV30 with TRBJ1-2; no definite D call. With 3 bases removed from V and 7 bases from J, the gap between germline ends came to 18 bases. CDR3 length: 14 residues. Germline loops: CDR1 GTSNPN, CDR2 SVGIG (reference sequence). CDR3 amino acids: CAWRRFPVVGGYTF. CDR3 nucleotide sequence: TGTGCCTGGAGGAGGTTCCCGGTGGTCGGTGGCTACACCTTC.

This sequence joins TRBV5-1 and TRBJ2-2; a weak D match, TRBD1 (6 bases). CDR3 length: 15 residues. Germline CDR1 and CDR2: SGHRS and YFSETQ. V was clipped by 4 bases and J by 0 bases, with 10 bases between them. CDR3 residues: CASSLTGTNTGELFF. The CDR3 coding sequence is TGCGCCAGCAGCCTAACAGGGACGAACACCGGGGAGCTGTTTTTT.

This clone was observed a few times. This chain joins TRBV7-9 and TRBJ2-2, with 7 bases fitting TRBD1. V dropped 5 bases and J dropped 4; count of bases not matched to a gene: 13. Germline lookup yields CDR1 SEHNR and CDR2 FQNEAQ (reference sequence). The CDR3 contains 17 residues. The CDR3 DNA sequence: TGTGCCAGCAGCCCTGCAATGGGGGACAGATCCACCGGGGAGCTGTTTTTT. Translated, it gives CASSPAMGDRSTGELFF. The complete variable domain, with remaining parts taken from reference TRBV7-9 and TRBJ2-2, reads DTGVSQNPRHKITKRGQNVTFRCDPISEHNRLYWYRQTLGQGPEFLTYFQNEAQLEKSRLLSDRFSAERPKGSFSTLEIQRTEQGDSAMYLCASSPAMGDRSTGELFFGEGSRLTVL.

The chain is built from TRBV18 and TRBJ1-3; D may be TRBD1 (6 bases). The CDR3 runs to 16 residues. Per the germline V gene, CDR1 is KGHSH and CDR2 is LQKENI. The ends were cut back, 6 bases at V and 0 bases at J, with 15 bases in the middle. This chain's CDR3 is CASSVGQTSSGNTIYF. The CDR3 nucleotides read TGTGCCAGCTCGGTGGGACAAACAAGCTCTGGAAACACCATATATTTT.

The chain joins TRBV6-5 to TRBJ1-4; 8 nucleotides align to TRBD1. The CDR3 sequence is 15 residues long. Germline loops: CDR1 MNHEY, CDR2 SVGAGI. V shed 4 bases, J shed 4 bases, and the junction held 5 bases outside the gene matches. The CDR3 region is CASSSDRGGNEKLFF. CDR3 sequence (DNA): TGTGCCAGCAGTTCAGACAGGGGCGGTAATGAAAAACTGTTTTTT.

The chain is built from TRBV6-2 or TRBV6-3 and TRBJ2-7; TRBD1 aligns across 7 bases. The CDR3 contains 15 residues. The V and J ends lost 4 bases and 1 base, in that order; junction bases with no gene match: 7. CDR1 MNHEY and CDR2 SVGEGT come from the germline V gene. The CDR3 DNA follows: TGTGCCAGCAGTTCCCCTGGGGACAGTTCCTACGAGCAGTACTTC. Translated: CASSSPGDSSYEQYF.

A note on this clone: Other DNA sequences in the sample encode the same CDR3. V gene TRBV27 combines with J gene TRBJ2-3, with D tentatively TRBD2 (5 bases). This CDR3 region has 14 residues. The V gene lost 4 bases and the J gene lost 0 bases, with 8 bases spanning the gap. Germline V gene lookup returns CDR1 MNHEY and CDR2 SMNVEV (reference sequence). CDR3 in DNA: TGTGCCAGCAGTTCTAGGACTAGCACAGATACGCAGTATTTT. Amino acids: CASSSRTSTDTQYF.

This clone was counted only a few times. Within the sample, other DNA sequences also encode this same CDR3. CDR3 sequence reads: CASSPPGSAEAFF. The DNA of the CDR3 is TGTGCCAGCAGCCCCCCTGGTAGCGCTGAAGCTTTCTTT. J is TRBJ1-1 and V is TRBV5-4; D uncertain. The CDR3 totals 13 residues. Germline-derived CDR1 and CDR2 are SGHNT and YYREEE (reference sequence). With 4 bases removed from V and 6 bases from J, the gap between germline ends came to 13 bases.

The chain employs TRBV5-1 and TRBJ2-1; 10 nucleotides line up with TRBD2. The CDR3 sequence is 15 residues long. Trimming cost V 3 bases and J 7 bases; bases outside gene matches: 7. In germline, CDR1 is SGHRS, CDR2 YFSETQ. The chain's CDR3 is CASSSQAGGRNEQFF. The CDR3 DNA follows: TGCGCCAGCAGCTCCCAAGCGGGGGGGCGGAATGAGCAGTTCTTC.